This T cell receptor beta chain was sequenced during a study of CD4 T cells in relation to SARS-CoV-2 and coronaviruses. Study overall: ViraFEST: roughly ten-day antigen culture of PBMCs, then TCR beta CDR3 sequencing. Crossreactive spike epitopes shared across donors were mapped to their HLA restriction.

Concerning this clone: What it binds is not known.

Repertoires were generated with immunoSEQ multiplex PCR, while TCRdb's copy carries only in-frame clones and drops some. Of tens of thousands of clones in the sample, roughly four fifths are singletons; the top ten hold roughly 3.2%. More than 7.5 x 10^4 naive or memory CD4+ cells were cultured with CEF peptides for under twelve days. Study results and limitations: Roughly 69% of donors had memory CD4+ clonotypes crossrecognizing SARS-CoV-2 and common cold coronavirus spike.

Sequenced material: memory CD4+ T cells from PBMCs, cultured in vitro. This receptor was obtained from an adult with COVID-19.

The CDR3: CASSQGFVGADTDTQYF. In nucleotides, the CDR3 is TGTGCCAGCAGCCAAGGGTTTGTAGGAGCGGACACAGATACGCAGTATTTT. The chain is built from TRBV4-2 and TRBJ2-3; possible D gene TRBD2, 5 bases. Germline lookup yields CDR1 LGHNA and CDR2 YNFKEQ. This CDR3 spans 17 amino acids. V lost 1 base and J lost 2, with 16 bases in between.